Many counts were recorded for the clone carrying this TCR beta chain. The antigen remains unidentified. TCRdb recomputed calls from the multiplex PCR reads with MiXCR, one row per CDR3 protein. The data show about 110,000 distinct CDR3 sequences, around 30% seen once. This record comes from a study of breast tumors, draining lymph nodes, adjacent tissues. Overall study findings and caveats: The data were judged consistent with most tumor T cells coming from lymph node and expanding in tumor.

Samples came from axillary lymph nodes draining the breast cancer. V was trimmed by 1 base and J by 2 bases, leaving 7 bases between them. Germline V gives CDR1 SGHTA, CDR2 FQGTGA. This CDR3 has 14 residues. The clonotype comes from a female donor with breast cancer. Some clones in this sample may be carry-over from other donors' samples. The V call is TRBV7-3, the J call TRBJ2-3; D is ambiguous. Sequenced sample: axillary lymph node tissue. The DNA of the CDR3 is TGTGCCAGCAGCTTAAGGGCTTCCACAGATACGCAGTATTTT. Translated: CASSLRASTDTQYF.